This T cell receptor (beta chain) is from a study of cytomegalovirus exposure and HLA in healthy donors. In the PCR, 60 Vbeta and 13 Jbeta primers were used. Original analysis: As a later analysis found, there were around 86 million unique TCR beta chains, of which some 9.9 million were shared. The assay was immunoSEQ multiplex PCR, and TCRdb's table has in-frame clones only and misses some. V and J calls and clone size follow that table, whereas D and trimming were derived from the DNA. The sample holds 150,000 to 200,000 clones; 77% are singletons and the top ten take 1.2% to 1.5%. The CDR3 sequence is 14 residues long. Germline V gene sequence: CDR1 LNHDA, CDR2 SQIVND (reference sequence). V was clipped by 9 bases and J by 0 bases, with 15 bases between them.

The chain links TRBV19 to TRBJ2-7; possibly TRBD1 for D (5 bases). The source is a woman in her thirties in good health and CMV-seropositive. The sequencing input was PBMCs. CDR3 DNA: TGTGCCAGGCATCCAGGACAATACTCCTACGAGCAGTACTTC. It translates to CARHPGQYSYEQYF. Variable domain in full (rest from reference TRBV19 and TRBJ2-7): DGGITQSPKYLFRKEGQNVTLSCEQNLNHDAMYWYRQDPGQGLRLIYYSQIVNDFQKGDIAEGYSVSREKKESFPLTVTSAQKNPTAFYLCARHPGQYSYEQYFGPGTRLTVT.